The 9 T cell receptor beta chains below were found in one sample sequenced in a study of blood T cell repertoires in COVID-19. Here immunoSEQ multiplex PCR was the method, and the copy in TCRdb shows in-frame clones only, minus some. The sample shows 150,000 or so clones, less than 80% of them seen only once. Sequencing was performed on peripheral blood. The receptors stem from a woman older than 75 with active or convalescent COVID-19.

V usage is TRBV28 and J usage is TRBJ2-3; 10 bases line up with TRBD1. After removal of 5 bases from V and 8 bases from J, the junction contained 10 bases not matched to a gene. CDR3 length: 15 amino acids. Germline assignment: CDR1 MDHEN and CDR2 SYDVKM. Written as DNA, the CDR3 is TGTGCCAGCAGTACAGACAGGGGGCCCAGATCTACGCAGTATTTT. Translated, it gives CASSTDRGPRSTQYF.

This clone has just one count. The chain combines TRBV29-1 with TRBJ1-2; tentatively, D is TRBD1 (5 bases). CDR1 is SQVTM, CDR2 ANQGSEA, per germline. V was trimmed by 1 base and J by 7 bases, leaving 19 bases between them. This CDR3 is 15 amino acids long. The DNA of the CDR3 is TGCAGCGTTGAAGTTAGGTCAGGGCCCTTGGCTGGCTACACCTTC. As protein: CSVEVRSGPLAGYTF.

V is TRBV4-1 and J is TRBJ2-7; TRBD2 matches 15 bases. With V trimmed by 1 base and J by 5 bases, 15 bases remained unmatched. This CDR3 comprises 20 residues. Germline values: CDR1 MGHRA, CDR2 YSYEKL. CDR3: CASSQAPLWTSGGAQNEQYF. CDR3 DNA sequence: TGCGCCAGCAGCCAAGCCCCACTATGGACTAGCGGGGGGGCCCAGAACGAGCAGTACTTC.

This clone appeared a few times. The V call is TRBV2, the J call TRBJ1-5; 10 bases are a match to TRBD1. V gave up 9 bases and J gave up 1 base; unmatched junction bases: 6. The CDR3 consists of 15 residues. Germline V lookup: CDR1 SNHLY, CDR2 FYNNEI. The CDR3: CASRDRGHSNQPQHF. The CDR3 region has the DNA TGTGCCAGTAGAGACAGGGGGCACAGCAATCAGCCCCAGCATTTT.

The chain joins TRBV7-9 to TRBJ1-2; D possibly corresponds to TRBD1 (6 bases). Germline loops: CDR1 SEHNR, CDR2 FQNEAQ (reference sequence). The CDR3 length is 13 residues. The V gene lost 2 bases and the J gene lost 7 bases, with 11 bases spanning the gap. CDR3 coding DNA: TGTGCCAGCAGCTTATCAGGGGATGGTGGCTACACCTTC. Its protein product is CASSLSGDGGYTF.

This chain joins TRBV2 and TRBJ1-2, with TRBD1 identical over 7 bases. The germline CDR1 and CDR2 sequences are SNHLY and FYNNEI. J gave up 4 bases and V 5 bases, and 13 bases lay outside the gene matches. The CDR3 totals 16 residues. CDR3 residues: CASSPQNRGFGYGYTF. The CDR3 DNA sequence: TGTGCCAGCAGTCCACAGAACAGGGGATTTGGCTATGGCTACACCTTC.

This clone showed up many times. The rearrangement uses TRBV19 and TRBJ2-5; D perhaps matches TRBD2 (5 bases). CDR1 is LNHDA, CDR2 SQIVND, per germline (reference sequence). The length of the CDR3 is 15 residues. V dropped 5 bases and J dropped 5 bases, with 18 bases sitting between them. CDR3 loop: CASSPTEHSGETQYF. CDR3 sequence (DNA): TGTGCCAGTAGTCCTACTGAACACTCGGGGGAGACCCAGTACTTC.

The CDR3 DNA is TGTGCCAGCAGCGGCGGACATACCGAAAAACTGTTTTTT. This gives the protein CASSGGHTEKLFF. The gene calls are TRBV9 and TRBJ1-4; D may be TRBD1 (5 bases). Trimming pared 3 bases from V and 8 bases from J, leaving 11 bases between. This CDR3 is 13 amino acids long. CDR1 SGDLS and CDR2 YYNGEE come from the germline V gene.

This clone appeared a few times. The V and J genes are TRBV6-2 or TRBV6-3 and TRBJ1-6; 9 bases align to TRBD1. CDR3 length: 15 residues. CDR1 MNHEY and CDR2 SVGEGT come from the germline V gene. V gave up 0 bases and J gave up 6 bases; unmatched junction bases: 0. For the CDR3, the DNA is TGTGCCAGCAGTTACTCGACAGGGGGTAATTCACCCCTCCACTTT. It specifies CASSYSTGGNSPLHF.